This T cell receptor (beta chain) was sequenced during a study of beta chain features in type 1 diabetes. Across the whole study: In age, gender and cell yields, patients were similar to healthy donors. Study-level results: Individuals with type 1 diabetes displayed fewer insertions and more deletions at VDJ junctions.

On this clone itself: Its matching antigen is unknown.

As every portion of the isolated RNA was reverse transcribed, the sequencing read expressed TCRB transcripts. TCRdb's copy holds only in-frame clones and misses some; the assay was immunoSEQ multiplex PCR. The table records 860,000 or so clones, about a sixth of them present only once. This CDR3 spans 18 amino acids. V shed 2 bases and J shed 1 base, with 18 bases lying between them. Germline V gene sequence: CDR1 MNHEY, CDR2 SMNVEV (reference sequence). What was sequenced was naive CD4+ T cells from blood. The clonotype was recovered from a young woman in good health. The chain uses TRBV27 and TRBJ1-5; possible D gene TRBD1, 5 bases. The CDR3 nucleotides are TGTGCCAGCAGTTTAAGGGGTGTCCGGGTTACGAGCAATCAGCCCCAGCATTTT. It is translated as CASSLRGVRVTSNQPQHF.